This T cell receptor beta chain was observed in a study of cytomegalovirus exposure and HLA in healthy donors. Overall study results and limits: TCR beta V segments were, for the most part, productive about 87% or about 30% of the time in an earlier analysis. The authors assumed roughly uniform sequencing depth across donors for presence/absence analyses.

This CDR3 is built from 16 residues. In germline, CDR1 is SEHNR, CDR2 FQNEAQ (reference sequence). The PCR was carried out with 60 Vbeta primers and 13 Jbeta primers. Sequencing used immunoSEQ multiplex PCR; TCRdb keeps in-frame clones, though not all of them. The data show around 190,000 clones, 65% to 85% seen once. On this clone: Antigen: not known. Compared with germline, one end of the junction differs, possibly owing to a read error.

The sequencing sample was made of PBMCs. The gene calls are TRBV7-9 and TRBJ1-2; D might be TRBD1 (6 bases). The TCR sequence derives from a female donor in good health and CMV-seronegative. This CDR3 reads CSSSPLVRGNGYGYTF. The CDR3 DNA reads TGTTCCAGCAGCCCTCTTGTCAGGGGCAATGGCTATGGCTACACCTTC.